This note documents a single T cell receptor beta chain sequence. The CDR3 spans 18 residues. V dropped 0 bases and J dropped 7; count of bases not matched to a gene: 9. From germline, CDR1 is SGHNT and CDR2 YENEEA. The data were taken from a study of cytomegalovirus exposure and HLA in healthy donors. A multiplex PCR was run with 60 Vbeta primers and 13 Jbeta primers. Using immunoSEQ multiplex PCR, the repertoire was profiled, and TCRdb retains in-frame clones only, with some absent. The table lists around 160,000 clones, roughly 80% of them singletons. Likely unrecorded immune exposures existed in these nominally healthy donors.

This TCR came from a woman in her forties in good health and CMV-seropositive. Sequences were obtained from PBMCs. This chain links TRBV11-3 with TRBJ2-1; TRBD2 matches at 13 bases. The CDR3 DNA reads TGTGCCAGCAGCTTAGAAGCCGGGACTAGCGGGGCCCTGAATGAGCAGTTCTTC. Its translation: CASSLEAGTSGALNEQFF.